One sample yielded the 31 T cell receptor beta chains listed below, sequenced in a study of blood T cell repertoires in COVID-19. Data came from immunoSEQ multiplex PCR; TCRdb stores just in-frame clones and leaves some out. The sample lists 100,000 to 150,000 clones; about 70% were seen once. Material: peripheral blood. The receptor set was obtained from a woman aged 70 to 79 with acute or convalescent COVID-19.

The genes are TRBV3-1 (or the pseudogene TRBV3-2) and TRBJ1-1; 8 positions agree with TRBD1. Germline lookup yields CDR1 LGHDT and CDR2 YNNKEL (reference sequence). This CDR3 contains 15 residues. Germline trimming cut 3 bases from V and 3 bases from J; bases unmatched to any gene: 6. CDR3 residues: CASSQHQGADTEAFF. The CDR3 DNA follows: TGTGCCAGCAGCCAGCATCAGGGGGCAGACACTGAAGCTTTCTTT.

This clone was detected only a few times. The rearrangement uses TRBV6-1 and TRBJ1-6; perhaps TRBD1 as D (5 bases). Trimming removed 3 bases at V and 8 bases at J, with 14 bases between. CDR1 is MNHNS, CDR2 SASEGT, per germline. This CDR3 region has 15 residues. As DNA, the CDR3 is TGTGCCAGCAGTGATAGGGGCAGTGCCCATTCACCCCTCCACTTT. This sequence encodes CASSDRGSAHSPLHF.

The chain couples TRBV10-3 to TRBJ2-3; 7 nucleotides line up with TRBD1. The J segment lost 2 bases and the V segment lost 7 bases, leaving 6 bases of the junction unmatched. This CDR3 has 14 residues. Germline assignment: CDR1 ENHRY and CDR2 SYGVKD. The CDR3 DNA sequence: TGTGCCATCACCATGGACAGGAACACAGATACGCAGTATTTT. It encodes CAITMDRNTDTQYF.

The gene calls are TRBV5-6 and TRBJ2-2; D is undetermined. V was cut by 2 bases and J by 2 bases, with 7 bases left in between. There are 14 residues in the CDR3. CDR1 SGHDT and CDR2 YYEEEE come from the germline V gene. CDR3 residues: CASSFGLNTGELFF. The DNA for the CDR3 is TGTGCCAGCAGCTTTGGTCTAAACACCGGGGAGCTGTTTTTT.

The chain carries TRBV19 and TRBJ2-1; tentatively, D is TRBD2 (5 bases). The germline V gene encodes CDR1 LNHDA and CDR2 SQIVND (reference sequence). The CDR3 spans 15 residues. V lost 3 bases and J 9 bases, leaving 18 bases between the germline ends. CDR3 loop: CASSIARAERAEQFF. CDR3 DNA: TGTGCCAGTAGTATTGCTCGAGCGGAGAGGGCTGAGCAGTTCTTC.

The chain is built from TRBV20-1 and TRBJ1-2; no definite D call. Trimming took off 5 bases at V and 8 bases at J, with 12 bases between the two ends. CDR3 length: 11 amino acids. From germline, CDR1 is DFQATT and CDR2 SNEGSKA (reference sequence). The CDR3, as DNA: TGCAGTGCTCCAGCAGGTGTCGGCTACACCTTC. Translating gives CSAPAGVGYTF.

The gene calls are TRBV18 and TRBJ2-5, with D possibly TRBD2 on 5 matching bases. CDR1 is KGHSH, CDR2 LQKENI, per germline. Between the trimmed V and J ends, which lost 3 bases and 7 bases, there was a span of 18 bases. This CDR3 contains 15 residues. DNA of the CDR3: TGTGCCAGCTCACCCGGGCTAGCTCAAGCTGGGACCCAGTACTTC. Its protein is CASSPGLAQAGTQYF.

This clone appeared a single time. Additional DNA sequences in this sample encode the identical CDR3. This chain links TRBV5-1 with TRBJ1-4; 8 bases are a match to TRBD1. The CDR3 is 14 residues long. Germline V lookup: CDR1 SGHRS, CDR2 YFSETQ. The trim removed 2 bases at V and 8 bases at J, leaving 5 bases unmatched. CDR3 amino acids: CASSLGQGREKLFF. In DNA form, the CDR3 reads TGCGCCAGCAGCTTAGGACAGGGCCGGGAAAAACTGTTTTTT.

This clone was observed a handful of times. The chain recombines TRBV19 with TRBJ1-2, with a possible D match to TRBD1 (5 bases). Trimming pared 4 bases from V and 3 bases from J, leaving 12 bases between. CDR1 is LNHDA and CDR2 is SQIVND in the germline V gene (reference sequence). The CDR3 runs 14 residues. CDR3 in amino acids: CASSTQGPHYGYTF. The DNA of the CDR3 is TGTGCCAGTAGTACCCAGGGCCCCCACTATGGCTACACCTTC.

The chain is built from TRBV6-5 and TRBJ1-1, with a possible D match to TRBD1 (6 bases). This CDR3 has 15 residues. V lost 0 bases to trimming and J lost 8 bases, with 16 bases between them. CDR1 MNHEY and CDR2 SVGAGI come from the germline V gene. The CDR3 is CASSYSRQGSSEAFF. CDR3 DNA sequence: TGTGCCAGCAGTTACTCGAGGCAGGGGTCTTCCGAAGCTTTCTTT.

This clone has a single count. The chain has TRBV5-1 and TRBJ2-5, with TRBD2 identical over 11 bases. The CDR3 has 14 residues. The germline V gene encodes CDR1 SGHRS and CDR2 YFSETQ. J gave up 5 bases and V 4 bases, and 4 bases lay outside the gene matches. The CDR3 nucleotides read TGCGCCAGCAGCATAGCGGGAGGGCAGGAGACCCAGTACTTC. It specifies CASSIAGGQETQYF.

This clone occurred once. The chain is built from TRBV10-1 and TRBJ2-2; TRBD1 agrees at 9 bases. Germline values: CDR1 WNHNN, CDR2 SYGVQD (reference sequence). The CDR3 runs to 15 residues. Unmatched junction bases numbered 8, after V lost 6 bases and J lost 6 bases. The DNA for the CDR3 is TGCGCCAGCAGACCCGGACAGGGGTCCCCCGGGGAGCTGTTTTTT. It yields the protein CASRPGQGSPGELFF.

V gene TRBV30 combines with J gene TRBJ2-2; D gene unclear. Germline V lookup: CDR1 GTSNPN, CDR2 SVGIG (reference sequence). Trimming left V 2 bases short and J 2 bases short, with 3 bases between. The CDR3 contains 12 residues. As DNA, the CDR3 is TGTGCCTGGAGTCCTAACACCGGGGAGCTGTTTTTT. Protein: CAWSPNTGELFF.

CDR3 protein: CSATVSSYNEQFF. CDR3 nucleotide sequence: TGCAGCGCGACAGTCAGCTCCTACAATGAGCAGTTCTTC. V and J are TRBV29-1 and TRBJ2-1; maybe TRBD1 (5 bases). The CDR3 length is 13 residues. Germline assignment: CDR1 SQVTM and CDR2 ANQGSEA. Trimming pared 7 bases from V and 0 bases from J, leaving 10 bases between.

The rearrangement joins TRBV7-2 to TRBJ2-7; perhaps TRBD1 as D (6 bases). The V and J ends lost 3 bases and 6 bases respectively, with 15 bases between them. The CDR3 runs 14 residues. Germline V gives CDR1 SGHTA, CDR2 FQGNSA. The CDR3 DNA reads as TGTGCCAGCAGCTTGACAGGTACCTACGGCGAGCAGTACTTC. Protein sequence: CASSLTGTYGEQYF.

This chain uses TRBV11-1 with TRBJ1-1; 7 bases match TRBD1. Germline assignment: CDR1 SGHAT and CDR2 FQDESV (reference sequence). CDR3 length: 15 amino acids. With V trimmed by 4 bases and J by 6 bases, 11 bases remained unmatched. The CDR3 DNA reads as TGTGCCAGCAGCTCCCTCGCGACCAGGGGGGCTGAAGCTTTCTTT. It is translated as CASSSLATRGAEAFF. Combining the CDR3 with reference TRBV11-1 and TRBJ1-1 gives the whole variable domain EAEVAQSPRYKITEKSQAVAFWCDPISGHATLYWYRQILGQGPELLVQFQDESVVDDSQLPKDRFSAERLKGVDSTLKIQPAELGDSAMYLCASSSLATRGAEAFFGQGTRLTVV.

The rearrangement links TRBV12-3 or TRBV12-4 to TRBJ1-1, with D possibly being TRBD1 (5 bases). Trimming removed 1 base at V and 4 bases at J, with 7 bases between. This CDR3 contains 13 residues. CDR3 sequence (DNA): TGTGCCAGCAGTTTAGGCAGGGCCACTGAAGCTTTCTTT. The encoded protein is CASSLGRATEAFF.

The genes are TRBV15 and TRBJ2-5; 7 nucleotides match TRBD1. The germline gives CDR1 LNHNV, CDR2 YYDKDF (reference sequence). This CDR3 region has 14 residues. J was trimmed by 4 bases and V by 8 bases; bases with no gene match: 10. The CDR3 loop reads CATYRAGGTETQYF. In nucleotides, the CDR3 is TGTGCCACCTATCGCGCAGGGGGTACAGAGACCCAGTACTTC.

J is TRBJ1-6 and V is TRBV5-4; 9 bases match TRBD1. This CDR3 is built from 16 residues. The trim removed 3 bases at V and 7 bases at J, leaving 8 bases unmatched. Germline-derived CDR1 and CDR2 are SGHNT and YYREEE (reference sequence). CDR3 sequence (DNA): TGTGCCAGCAGCTGGGACAGGGCCCGGGGAAATTCACCCCTCCACTTT. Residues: CASSWDRARGNSPLHF.

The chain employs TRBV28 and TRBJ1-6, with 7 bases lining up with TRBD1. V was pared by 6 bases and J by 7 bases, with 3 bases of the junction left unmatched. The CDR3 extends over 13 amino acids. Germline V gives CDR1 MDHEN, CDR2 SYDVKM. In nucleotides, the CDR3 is TGTGCCAGCAGGACAGGGATAAATTCACCCCTCCACTTT. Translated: CASRTGINSPLHF.

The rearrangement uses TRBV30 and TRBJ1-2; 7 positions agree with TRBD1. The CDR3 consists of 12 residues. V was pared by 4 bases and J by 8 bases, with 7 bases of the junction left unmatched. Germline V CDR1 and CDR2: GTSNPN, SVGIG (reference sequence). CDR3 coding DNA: TGTGCCTGGAAGGAGGGGGCACGAGGCTACACCTTC. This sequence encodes CAWKEGARGYTF.

The CDR3 DNA sequence: TGTGCCAGCAGCCAAGTGGCCAGTACACCCTATGGCTACACCTTC. Translation: CASSQVASTPYGYTF. The chain recombines TRBV3-1 (or the pseudogene TRBV3-2) with TRBJ1-2; no clear D. The germline gives CDR1 LGHDT, CDR2 YNNKEL (reference sequence). Trimming pared 1 base from V and 4 bases from J, leaving 13 bases between. This CDR3 spans 15 amino acids.

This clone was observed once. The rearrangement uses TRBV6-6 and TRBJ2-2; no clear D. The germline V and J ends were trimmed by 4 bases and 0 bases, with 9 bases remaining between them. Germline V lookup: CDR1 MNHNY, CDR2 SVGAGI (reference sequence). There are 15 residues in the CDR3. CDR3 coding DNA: TGTGCCAGCAGTTCAGTCCGATCGAACACCGGGGAGCTGTTTTTT. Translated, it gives CASSSVRSNTGELFF.

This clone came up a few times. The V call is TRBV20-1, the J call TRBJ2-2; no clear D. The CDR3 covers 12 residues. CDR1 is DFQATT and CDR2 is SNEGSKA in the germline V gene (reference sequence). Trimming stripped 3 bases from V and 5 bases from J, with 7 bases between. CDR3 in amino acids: CSASHSTGELFF. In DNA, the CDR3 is TGCAGTGCTAGTCATAGTACCGGGGAGCTGTTTTTT.

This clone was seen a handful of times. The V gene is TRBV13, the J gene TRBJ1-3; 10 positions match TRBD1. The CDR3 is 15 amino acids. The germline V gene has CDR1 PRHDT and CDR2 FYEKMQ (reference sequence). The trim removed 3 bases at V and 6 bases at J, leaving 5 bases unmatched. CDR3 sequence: CASSLAGTGENTIYF. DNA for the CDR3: TGTGCCAGCAGCTTGGCCGGGACAGGGGAAAACACCATATATTTT.

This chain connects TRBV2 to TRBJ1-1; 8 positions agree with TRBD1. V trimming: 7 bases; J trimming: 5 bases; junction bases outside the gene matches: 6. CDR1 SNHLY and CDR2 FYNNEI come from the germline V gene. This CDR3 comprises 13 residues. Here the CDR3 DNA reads TGTGCCAGCACGACAGGGGAGAGGACTGAAGCTTTCTTT. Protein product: CASTTGERTEAFF.

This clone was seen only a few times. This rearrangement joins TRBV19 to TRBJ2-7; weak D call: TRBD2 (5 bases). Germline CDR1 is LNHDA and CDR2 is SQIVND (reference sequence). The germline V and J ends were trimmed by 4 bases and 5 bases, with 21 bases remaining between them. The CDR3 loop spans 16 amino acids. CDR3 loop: CASSNSLLAGMDEQYF. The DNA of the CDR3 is TGTGCCAGTAGTAACTCGCTTCTAGCCGGTATGGACGAGCAGTACTTC.

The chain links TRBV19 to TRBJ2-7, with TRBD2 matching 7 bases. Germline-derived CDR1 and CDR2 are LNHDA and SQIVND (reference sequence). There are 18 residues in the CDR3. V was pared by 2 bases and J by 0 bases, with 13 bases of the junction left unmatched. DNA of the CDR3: TGTGCCAGTAGTATAACCGGGATAACGGGGGGAAGCTCCTACGAGCAGTACTTC. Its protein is CASSITGITGGSSYEQYF.

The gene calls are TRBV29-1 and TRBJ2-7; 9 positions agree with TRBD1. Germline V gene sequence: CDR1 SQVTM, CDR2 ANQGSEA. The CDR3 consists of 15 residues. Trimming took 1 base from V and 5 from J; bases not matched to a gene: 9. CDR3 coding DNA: TGCAGCGTTGAAGGGCCGGGGGGACAGGGAGACGAGCAGTACTTC. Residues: CSVEGPGGQGDEQYF.

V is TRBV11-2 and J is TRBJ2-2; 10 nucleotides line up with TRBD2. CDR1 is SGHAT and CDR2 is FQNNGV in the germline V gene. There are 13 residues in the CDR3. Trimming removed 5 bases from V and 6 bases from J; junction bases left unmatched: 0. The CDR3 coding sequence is TGTGCCAGCAGCACTAGCGGGGCCGGGGAGCTGTTTTTT. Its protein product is CASSTSGAGELFF. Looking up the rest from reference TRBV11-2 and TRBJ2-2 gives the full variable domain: EAGVAQSPRYKIIEKRQSVAFWCNPISGHATLYWYQQILGQGPKLLIQFQNNGVVDDSQLPKDRFSAERLKGVDSTLKIQPAKLEDSAVYLCASSTSGAGELFFGEGSRLTVL.

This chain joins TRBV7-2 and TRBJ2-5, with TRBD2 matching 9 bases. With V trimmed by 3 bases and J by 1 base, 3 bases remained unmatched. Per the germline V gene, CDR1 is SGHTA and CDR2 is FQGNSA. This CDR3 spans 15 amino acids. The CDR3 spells CASSLGGGAQETQYF. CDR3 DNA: TGTGCCAGCAGCTTGGGCGGGGGGGCCCAAGAGACCCAGTACTTC.